This TCR beta chain derives from a study of shared clonotypes between healthy human individuals. Study results and limitations: On the whole, naive subsets had larger estimated richness than memory subsets had.

Concerning this clone: Its cognate antigen is unknown.

Replicate sorted-subset PCRs were loaded with approximately 190 ng DNA, 31,000 or so T cell genomes. Profiled with immunoSEQ multiplex PCR; TCRdb holds only in-frame clones, not every one. The sample shows over 2 million clones, about 95% of them seen only once. Trimming shortened V by 4 bases and J by 6 bases, and 13 bases separated the two germline ends. The CDR3 contains 13 residues. Looked up from germline, CDR1 is SGHTA and CDR2 is FQGNSA. CD45RO-negative, CCR7-positively selected cells formed the naive CD8 fraction, excluding terminally differentiated effector memory CD45RA+ cells. The specimen was naive CD8+ T cells sorted from blood. This sequence was found in a man aged 18 to 29 in good health. The genes are TRBV7-2 and TRBJ2-7; D gene uncertain. The CDR3 DNA reads TGTGCCAGCAGCTACCATGTGGGCGGCGAGCAGTACTTC. Translation gives CASSYHVGGEQYF. Drawing the rest from reference TRBV7-2 and TRBJ2-7, the complete variable domain is GAGVSQSPSNKVTEKGKDVELRCDPISGHTALYWYRQSLGQGLEFLIYFQGNSAPDKSGLPSDRFSAERTGGSVSTLTIQRTQQEDSAVYLCASSYHVGGEQYFGPGTRLTVT.